A single sample gave rise to the 17 T cell receptor beta chains below, sequenced in a study of blood T cells in healthy people across ages. Primers used in a second PCR of roughly 6 to 12 cycles were a sample-barcoded 5' primer and a J-beta primer mix. TCRdb used MiXCR to reprocess the 5' RACE reads, holding one entry per CDR3 protein. The data contain over a million distinct CDR3 sequences, 40% to 55% of them singletons. Specimen: blood. The receptors were gathered from a woman aged 60-75 years in good health.

The chain carries TRBV13 and TRBJ2-4; D is unresolved. The CDR3 is 14 amino acids. V lost 1 base and J 3 bases, leaving 7 bases between the germline ends. Germline CDR1 reads PRHDT; CDR2 reads FYEKMQ (reference sequence). The CDR3 loop is CASSLDGGKNIQYF. CDR3 nucleotide sequence: TGTGCCAGCAGCTTAGACGGTGGCAAAAACATTCAGTACTTC.

This clonotype was detected only a few times. The genes are TRBV7-9 and TRBJ2-5, with 12 bases matching TRBD2. V gave up 2 bases and J gave up 3 bases; unmatched junction bases: 10. Germline lookup yields CDR1 SEHNR and CDR2 FQNEAQ (reference sequence). The length of the CDR3 is 18 residues. The DNA of the CDR3 is TGTGCCAGCAGCTTACCGACGCGACTAGCGGGAGTTAAAGAGACCCAGTACTTC. Encoded protein: CASSLPTRLAGVKETQYF.

This clonotype was seen a few times. CDR3 protein: CASSLLAGVMYEQYF. The DNA of the CDR3 is TGTGCCAGCAGTCTCTTAGCGGGAGTGATGTACGAGCAGTACTTC. The genes are TRBV27 and TRBJ2-7; TRBD2 agrees at 9 bases. The CDR3 extends over 15 amino acids. Germline V CDR1 and CDR2: MNHEY, SMNVEV (reference sequence). V lost 5 bases to trimming and J lost 4 bases; unmatched junction nucleotides: 9.

The gene calls are TRBV4-2 and TRBJ2-5; 8 positions agree with TRBD2. V dropped 6 bases and J dropped 11; count of bases not matched to a gene: 14. Germline V gene sequence: CDR1 LGHNA, CDR2 YNFKEQ. The CDR3 is 14 amino acids. Here the CDR3 reads CASRSGSTYNEQYF. The CDR3 coding sequence is TGTGCCAGCAGAAGCGGGAGTACCTACAATGAGCAGTACTTC.

This clonotype occurred a few times. The chain couples TRBV12-3 or TRBV12-4 to TRBJ2-4; D is unclear. V was shortened by 6 bases and J by 5 bases, with 11 bases between the two germline ends. CDR3 size: 13 residues. This CDR3 is CASSPRPENIQYF. The CDR3 DNA follows: TGTGCCAGCAGCCCGAGGCCTGAAAACATTCAGTACTTC.

This chain uses TRBV7-9 with TRBJ2-1; tentatively, D is TRBD1 (5 bases). CDR3 length: 15 residues. The V gene's germline CDR1 is SEHNR and CDR2 FQNEAQ (reference sequence). V was pared by 5 bases and J by 5 bases, with 16 bases between. CDR3 in amino acids: CASSGRDWAHNEQFF. For the CDR3, the DNA is TGTGCCAGCAGCGGCAGGGATTGGGCCCACAATGAGCAGTTCTTC.

The chain has TRBV29-1 and TRBJ2-6; D remains ambiguous. Germline-derived CDR1 and CDR2 are SQVTM and ANQGSEA. This CDR3 comprises 13 residues. With 1 base removed from V and 0 bases from J, the gap between germline ends came to 1 base. In DNA, the CDR3 is TGCAGCGTTGAAGGCTCTGGGGCCAACGTCCTGACTTTC. Residues: CSVEGSGANVLTF.

CDR3 coding DNA: TGTGCCAGCAGCTTGAAGGGGGCATGGGAGACCCAGTACTTC. It yields the protein CASSLKGAWETQYF. The chain couples TRBV3-1 to TRBJ2-5; 7 bases align to TRBD1. CDR1 is LGHDT and CDR2 is YNNKEL in the germline V gene (reference sequence). The V and J ends lost 5 bases and 5 bases, in that order; junction bases with no gene match: 8. This CDR3 has 14 amino acids.

The chain carries TRBV6-1 and TRBJ2-7; tentative D call: TRBD1 (5 bases). The J call may be mistaken, given a closer DNA end match to TRBJ2-5. The CDR3 is 14 amino acids. Germline assignment: CDR1 MNHNS and CDR2 SASEGT. CDR3 nucleotide sequence: TGTGCCAGCAGTGAAGTCGAAGGGGCAGAGACCCAGTACTTC. It translates to CASSEVEGAETQYF.

The chain combines TRBV27 with TRBJ1-4; D is possibly TRBD1 (5 bases). In germline, CDR1 is MNHEY, CDR2 SMNVEV (reference sequence). The CDR3 covers 14 residues. V was shortened by 5 bases and J by 4 bases, with 11 bases between the two germline ends. The CDR3: CASSRGGYNEKLFF. The CDR3 DNA reads as TGTGCCAGCAGTCGTGGGGGTTATAATGAAAAACTGTTTTTT. Together with reference TRBV27 and TRBJ1-4, the CDR3 gives the full variable domain: EAQVTQNPRYLITVTGKKLTVTCSQNMNHEYMSWYRQDPGLGLRQIYYSMNVEVTDKGDVPEGYKVSRKEKRNFPLILESPSPNQTSLYFCASSRGGYNEKLFFGSGTQLSVL.

This sequence joins TRBV3-1 and TRBJ2-7; TRBD2 is a possible D gene (5 bases). V lost 1 base and J lost 7, with 14 bases in between. CDR1 is LGHDT and CDR2 is YNNKEL in the germline V gene (reference sequence). This CDR3 has 14 amino acids. The CDR3 nucleotides read TGTGCCAGCAGCCAAGGGAACGGGATTGGTGAGCAGTACTTC. This sequence encodes CASSQGNGIGEQYF.

This chain uses TRBV12-3 or TRBV12-4 with TRBJ2-5; 9 bases are a match to TRBD1. Gene TRBJ2-7 matches the end of the DNA better, so the J call may be wrong. The CDR3 runs 15 residues. In nucleotides, the CDR3 is TGTGCCAGCAGCCCAGAGACAGGGGGAATCCACGAGCAGTACTTC. Protein sequence: CASSPETGGIHEQYF.

This clonotype was recorded a few times. DNA for the CDR3: TGCAGTGCTAGAGATTTCAGGACAGGGGACACCGGGGAGCTGTTTTTT. Residues: CSARDFRTGDTGELFF. V gene TRBV20-1 combines with J gene TRBJ2-2; 9 bases are shared with TRBD1. CDR1 is DFQATT and CDR2 is SNEGSKA in the germline V gene (reference sequence). V shed 0 bases and J 3 bases; nucleotides not matched to a gene: 5. The length of the CDR3 is 16 residues.

As regards this clonotype: At one end the junction does not follow the germline gene, possibly because of a read error. This chain uses TRBV5-1 with TRBJ2-1, with D tentatively TRBD2 (5 bases). The germline gives CDR1 SGHRS, CDR2 YFSETQ. This CDR3 has 16 residues. The CDR3 DNA follows: TGCGCCAGCTGCTTGGGCGGACTCACCCCCGGAATGAAGCAGTTCTTC. It specifies CASCLGGLTPGMKQFF.

CDR3 amino acids: CASSYGGGLTGLAGTSYEQYF. Here the CDR3 DNA reads TGTGCCAGCAGCTATGGGGGGGGCTTGACGGGACTAGCGGGGACCTCCTACGAGCAGTACTTC. The chain joins TRBV11-2 to TRBJ2-7, with 13 bases that match TRBD2. The length of the CDR3 is 21 residues. V trimming: 4 bases; J trimming: 0 bases; junction bases outside the gene matches: 18. The germline CDR1 and CDR2 sequences are SGHAT and FQNNGV.

Turning to this clonotype: A junction end diverges from the germline sequence, so it may reflect a read error. The CDR3 DNA is TGTGCCACCAGCTGGGGGCCAGACAATGGGCAGTTCTTC. Protein product: CATSWGPDNGQFF. V and J are TRBV24-1 and TRBJ2-1, with D possibly TRBD1 on 6 matching bases. Germline V CDR1 and CDR2: KGHDR, SFDVKD. The CDR3 totals 13 residues.

The chain links TRBV27 to TRBJ2-4, with TRBD2 matching over 7 bases. Trimming at V came to 6 bases and at J to 6 bases, leaving 11 bases not matched to a gene. The CDR3 has 15 residues. Germline loops: CDR1 MNHEY, CDR2 SMNVEV (reference sequence). As DNA, the CDR3 is TGTGCCAGCAGCCGACTAGCCCAAGGAGGAAACATTCAGTACTTC. Its protein product is CASSRLAQGGNIQYF.